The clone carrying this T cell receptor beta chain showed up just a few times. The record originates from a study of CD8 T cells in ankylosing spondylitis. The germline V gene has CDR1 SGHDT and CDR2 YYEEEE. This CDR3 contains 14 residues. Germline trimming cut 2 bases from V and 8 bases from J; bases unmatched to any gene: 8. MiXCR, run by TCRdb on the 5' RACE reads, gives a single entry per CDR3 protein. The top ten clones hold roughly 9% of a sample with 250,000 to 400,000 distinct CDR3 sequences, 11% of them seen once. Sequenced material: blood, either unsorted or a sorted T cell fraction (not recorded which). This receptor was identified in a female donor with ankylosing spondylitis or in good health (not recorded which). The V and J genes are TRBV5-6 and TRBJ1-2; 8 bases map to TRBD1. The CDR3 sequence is CASSFFKTGVGYTF. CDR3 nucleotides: TGTGCCAGCAGCTTTTTCAAGACAGGGGTGGGCTACACCTTC.